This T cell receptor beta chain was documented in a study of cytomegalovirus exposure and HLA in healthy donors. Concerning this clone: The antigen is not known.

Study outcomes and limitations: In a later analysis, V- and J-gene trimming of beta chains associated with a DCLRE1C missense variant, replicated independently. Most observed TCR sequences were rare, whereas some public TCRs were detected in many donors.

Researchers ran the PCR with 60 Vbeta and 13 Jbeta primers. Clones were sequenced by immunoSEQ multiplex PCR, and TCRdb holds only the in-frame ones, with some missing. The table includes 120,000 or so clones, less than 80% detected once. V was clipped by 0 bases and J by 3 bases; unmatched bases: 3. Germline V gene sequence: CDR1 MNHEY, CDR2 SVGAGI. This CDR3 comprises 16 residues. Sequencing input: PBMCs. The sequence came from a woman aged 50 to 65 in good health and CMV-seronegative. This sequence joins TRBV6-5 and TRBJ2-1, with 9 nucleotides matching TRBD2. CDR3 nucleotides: TGTGCCAGCAGTTACTCGGTGACTAGCGGCTACAATGAGCAGTTCTTC. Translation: CASSYSVTSGYNEQFF.